This paragraph reports one T cell receptor beta chain. The data stem from a study of metastatic and nonmetastatic thyroid tumors. Across the study: Repertoire comparison spanned blood and tumor or nodule tissue of malignant and benign thyroid patients.

In the original analysis: The distant-metastasis classifier for papillary thyroid cancer was built from CDR3 differences across clinicopathological groups. TCRdb used MiXCR to call clones anew from the PCR reads. The V and J calls, along with clone size, are taken from TCRdb and not from the paper's own processing. The sample lists around 42,000 clones; roughly 12% were seen once. Patients were all untreated before their thyroid surgery. V was shortened by 9 bases and J by 9 bases, with 12 bases between the two germline ends. The CDR3 totals 11 residues. The germline V gene encodes CDR1 KGHSH and CDR2 LQKENI.

The sequenced sample was blood. The clonotype originates from a male donor with papillary thyroid cancer or a benign thyroid nodule (not recorded which). Some clones in this sample may be carry-over from other donors' samples. This chain joins TRBV18 and TRBJ2-1, with D possibly TRBD2 on 6 matching bases. The CDR3 reads CASLADSEQFF. CDR3 in DNA: TGTGCCAGTTTAGCGGATAGTGAGCAGTTCTTC.